Shown below are 10 T cell receptor beta chains from a single sample sequenced in a study of beta chain features in type 1 diabetes. The whole isolated RNA underwent reverse transcription, so sequencing captured expressed TCRB transcripts. TCRdb's table, derived via immunoSEQ multiplex PCR, lists solely in-frame clones and lacks some. This table holds about 650,000 clones, around 12% found once. General study points: Moderate yet significant TCRB CDR3 shortening was seen in Type 1 diabetes patients in all four CD4+ subsets.

Their recognized antigens are unknown. Specimen: naive CD4+ T cells from blood. The receptors stem from a man in his thirties or forties with type 1 diabetes.

This clone turned up a few times. The chain has TRBV7-9 and TRBJ2-3; TRBD2 matches at 9 bases. The length of the CDR3 is 16 residues. Looked up from germline, CDR1 is SEHNR and CDR2 is FQNEAQ (reference sequence). With 4 bases clipped from V and 2 bases from J, the junction kept 7 bases outside the gene matches. CDR3 residues: CASSSHLAGPTDTQYF. As DNA, the CDR3 is TGTGCCAGCAGCTCTCACCTAGCGGGGCCCACAGATACGCAGTATTTT.

In its sample, this clone was seen a few times. V usage is TRBV11-2 and J usage is TRBJ1-2; D call uncertain. V was shortened by 4 bases and J by 6 bases, with 12 bases between the two germline ends. The CDR3 contains 13 residues. The germline gives CDR1 SGHAT, CDR2 FQNNGV. This CDR3 is CASSSGSYHGYTF. CDR3 coding DNA: TGTGCCAGCAGCTCCGGTTCCTACCATGGCTACACCTTC.

There are a few counts of this clone. This chain connects TRBV7-2 to TRBJ1-6, with 8 positions matching TRBD1. V gave up 6 bases and J gave up 7 bases; unmatched junction bases: 5. CDR1 is SGHTA, CDR2 FQGNSA, per germline. CDR3 length: 14 amino acids. CDR3 DNA: TGTGCCAGCAGAGAGACAGGGGAAAATTCACCCCTCCACTTT. This sequence encodes CASRETGENSPLHF.

Only a few counts were recorded for this clone. The chain joins TRBV21-1 to TRBJ1-5; TRBD1 is taken as the D call from the table, unchecked against the DNA. TRBV21-1 is described as a pseudogene. This CDR3 is 14 amino acids long. This CDR3 is CASSKVTGNQPQHF. The DNA of the CDR3 is TGTGCCAGCAGCAAAGTAACAGGAAATCAGCCCCAGCATTTT.

The table lists this clone with a few counts. V and J are TRBV9 and TRBJ1-1, with a weak D call TRBD1 (6 bases). V was cut by 1 base and J by 0 bases, with 7 bases left in between. The CDR3 has 14 residues. Germline lookup yields CDR1 SGDLS and CDR2 YYNGEE. CDR3 coding DNA: TGTGCCAGCAGCGTACAGGGGATGAACACTGAAGCTTTCTTT. It is translated as CASSVQGMNTEAFF.

This clone was counted only a few times. The V and J genes are TRBV6-6 and TRBJ2-1, with D perhaps TRBD1 or TRBD2 (5 bases each). This CDR3 has 15 amino acids. CDR1 is MNHNY, CDR2 SVGAGI, per germline (reference sequence). V was trimmed by 2 bases and J by 0 bases, leaving 8 bases between them. CDR3 nucleotide sequence: TGTGCCAGCAGTTACGTTGGGGGCTCCTACAATGAGCAGTTCTTC. Translated, it gives CASSYVGGSYNEQFF.

This clone was counted between two and nine times. This chain connects TRBV5-1 to TRBJ1-1, with a possible D match to TRBD1 (5 bases). V lost 0 bases and J 4 bases, leaving 13 bases between the germline ends. CDR1 SGHRS and CDR2 YFSETQ come from the germline V gene. The CDR3 sequence is 15 residues long. The CDR3 reads CASSLGDGVGTEAFF. The CDR3 bases are TGCGCCAGCAGCTTGGGGGACGGGGTCGGCACTGAAGCTTTCTTT.

The V call is TRBV6-5, the J call TRBJ1-6, with D unresolved. The CDR3 is 15 residues long. The V gene lost 0 bases and the J gene lost 7 bases, with 10 bases spanning the gap. In germline, CDR1 is MNHEY, CDR2 SVGAGI. CDR3 residues: CASSYSISGNSPLHF. CDR3 bases: TGTGCCAGCAGTTACTCGATTTCGGGGAATTCACCCCTCCACTTT.

This chain connects TRBV19 to TRBJ2-1; D remains unclear. The CDR3 covers 12 residues. Germline V lookup: CDR1 LNHDA, CDR2 SQIVND (reference sequence). Deletions cut 3 bases from V and 10 bases from J, with 10 bases between. The CDR3 DNA sequence: TGTGCCAGTAGTATCCTCGGTCGCGAGCAGTTCTTC. It encodes CASSILGREQFF.

This clone was detected a few times. The chain employs TRBV5-1 and TRBJ1-2; 7 bases line up with TRBD1. CDR3 length: 18 residues. V trimming: 4 bases; J trimming: 2 bases; junction bases outside the gene matches: 17. The germline V gene has CDR1 SGHRS and CDR2 YFSETQ. The DNA for the CDR3 is TGCGCCAGCAGCCCTGAGGGATACGGGACAGCCCTGAACTATGGCTACACCTTC. This gives the protein CASSPEGYGTALNYGYTF.